This note documents a single TCR beta chain sequence. Its antigen is unknown. This record belongs to a study of cytomegalovirus exposure and HLA in healthy donors. Study-level findings and limits: According to reports, the classifier identified cytomegalovirus status with high specificity and sensitivity.

TCRdb's copy holds only in-frame clones and misses some; the assay was immunoSEQ multiplex PCR. Of roughly 300,000 clones in the sample, roughly 89% are singletons; the top ten hold roughly 0.8%. The CDR3 has 12 residues. After removal of 8 bases from V and 3 bases from J, the junction contained 6 bases not matched to a gene. Germline values: CDR1 SQVTM, CDR2 ANQGSEA. The TCR originated in a young woman in good health and CMV-seronegative. The V gene is TRBV29-1, the J gene TRBJ2-5; 7 bases are shared with TRBD1. Sequencing was performed on PBMCs. In DNA, the CDR3 is TGCAGCACCACAGGGGTTAAAGAGACCCAGTACTTC. Its protein product is CSTTGVKETQYF. Together with reference TRBV29-1 and TRBJ2-5, the CDR3 gives the full variable domain: SAVISQKPSRDICQRGTSLTIQCQVDSQVTMMFWYRQQPGQSLTLIATANQGSEATYESGFVIDKFPISRPNLTFSTLTVSNMSPEDSSIYLCSTTGVKETQYFGPGTRLLVL.